This T cell receptor (beta chain) is drawn from a study of blood T cell repertoires in COVID-19. Study background: The United States, Italy and Spain provided the acute and convalescent COVID-19 samples.

As handled by the study authors: It was from reference gene primer amplification that nucleated cell counts were estimated. Using immunoSEQ multiplex PCR, the repertoire was profiled, and TCRdb retains in-frame clones only, with some absent. V and J calls and clone size are as listed in that table; D and trimming were resolved from the DNA. The sample has under 80,000 clones; just under 80% are singletons. Germline V gene lookup returns CDR1 SEHNR and CDR2 FQNEAQ (reference sequence). The CDR3 sequence is 14 residues long. J was trimmed by 8 bases and V by 5 bases; bases with no gene match: 10. Sequencing used peripheral blood. The clonotype comes from a human donor in a cohort sampled during active COVID-19. The genes are TRBV7-9 and TRBJ1-2; 8 bases align to TRBD1. The CDR3 nucleotides are TGTGCCAGCAGCCCAAATGACAGGGGCGGCGGCTACACCTTC. Amino acid sequence: CASSPNDRGGGYTF.